This paragraph covers one T cell receptor beta chain sequence. The sample belongs to a study of CXCR4 blockade with PD-1 therapy in pancreatic cancer. These archived tumors were resected from patients never given neoadjuvant therapy beforehand. CDR3 length: 13 residues. Trimming shortened V by 3 bases and J by 4 bases, and 7 bases separated the two germline ends. Germline-derived CDR1 and CDR2 are KGHSH and LQKENI. Profiling relied on immunoSEQ multiplex PCR, and the TCRdb table lists in-frame clones only, not all of them. The sample consists of under 3,000 clones, roughly two fifths of them appearing once.

The clonotype originates from a human donor with pancreatic ductal adenocarcinoma. The sequenced material came from tumor tissue. The genes are TRBV18 and TRBJ2-1, with unresolved D. CDR3 loop: CASSPALYNEQFF. The CDR3 DNA reads as TGTGCCAGCTCACCTGCCCTTTACAATGAGCAGTTCTTC.